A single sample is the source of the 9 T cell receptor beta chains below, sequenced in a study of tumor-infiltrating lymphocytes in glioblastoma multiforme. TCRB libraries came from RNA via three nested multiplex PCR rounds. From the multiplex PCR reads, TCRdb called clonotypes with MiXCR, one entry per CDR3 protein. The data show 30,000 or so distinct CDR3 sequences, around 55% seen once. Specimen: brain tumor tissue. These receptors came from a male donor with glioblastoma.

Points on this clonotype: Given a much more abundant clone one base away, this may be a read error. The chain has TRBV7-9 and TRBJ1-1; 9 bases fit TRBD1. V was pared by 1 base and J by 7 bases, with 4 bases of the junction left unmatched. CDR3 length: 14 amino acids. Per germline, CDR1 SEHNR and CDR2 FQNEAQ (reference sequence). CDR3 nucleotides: TGTGCCAGCAGCTTAGGGACAGGGGCCATTGAAGCTTTCTTT. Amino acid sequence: CASSLGTGAIEAFF. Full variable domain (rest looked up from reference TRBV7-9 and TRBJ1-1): DTGVSQNPRHKITKRGQNVTFRCDPISEHNRLYWYRQTLGQGPEFLTYFQNEAQLEKSRLLSDRFSAERPKGSFSTLEIQRTEQGDSAMYLCASSLGTGAIEAFFGQGTRLTVV.

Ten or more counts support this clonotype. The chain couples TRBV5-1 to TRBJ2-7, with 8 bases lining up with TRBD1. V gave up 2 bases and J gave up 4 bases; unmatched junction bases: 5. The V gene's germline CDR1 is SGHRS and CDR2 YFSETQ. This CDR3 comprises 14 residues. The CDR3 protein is CASSLRTGGYEQYF. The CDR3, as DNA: TGCGCCAGCAGCTTACGCACAGGGGGTTACGAGCAGTACTTC.

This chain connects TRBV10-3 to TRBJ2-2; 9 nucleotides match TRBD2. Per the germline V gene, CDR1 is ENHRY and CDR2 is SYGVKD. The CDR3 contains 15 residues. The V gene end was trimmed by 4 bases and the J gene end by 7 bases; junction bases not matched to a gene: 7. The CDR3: CAISGVSGSNGELFF. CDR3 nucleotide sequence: TGTGCCATCAGTGGAGTTAGCGGGAGTAACGGGGAGCTGTTTTTT.

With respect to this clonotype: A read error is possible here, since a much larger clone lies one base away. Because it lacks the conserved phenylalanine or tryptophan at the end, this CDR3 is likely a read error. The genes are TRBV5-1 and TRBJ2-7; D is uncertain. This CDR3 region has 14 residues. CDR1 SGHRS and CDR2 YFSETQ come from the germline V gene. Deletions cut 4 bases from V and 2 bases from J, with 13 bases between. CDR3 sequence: CASSRLDAAYEQYL. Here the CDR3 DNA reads TGCGCCAGCAGCAGACTCGACGCCGCCTACGAGCAGTACCTC.

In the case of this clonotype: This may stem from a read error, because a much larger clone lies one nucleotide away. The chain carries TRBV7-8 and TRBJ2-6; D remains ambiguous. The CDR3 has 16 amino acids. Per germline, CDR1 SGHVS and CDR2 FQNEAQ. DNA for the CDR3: TGTGCCAACAGCTTAGTCATGGGTCTGGGGGCCAACGTCCTGACTTTC. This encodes CANSLVMGLGANVLTF.

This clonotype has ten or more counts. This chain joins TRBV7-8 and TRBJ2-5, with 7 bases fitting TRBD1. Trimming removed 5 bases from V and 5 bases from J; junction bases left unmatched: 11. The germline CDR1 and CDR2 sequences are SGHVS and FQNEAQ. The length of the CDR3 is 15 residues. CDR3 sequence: CASSHRQGPSETQYF. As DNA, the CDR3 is TGTGCCAGCAGCCATAGACAGGGACCCTCGGAGACCCAGTACTTC. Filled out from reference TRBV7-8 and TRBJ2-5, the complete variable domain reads GAGVSQSPRYKVAKRGQDVALRCDPISGHVSLFWYQQALGQGPEFLTYFQNEAQLDKSGLPSDRFFAERPEGSVSTLKIQRTQQEDSAVYLCASSHRQGPSETQYFGPGTRLLVL.

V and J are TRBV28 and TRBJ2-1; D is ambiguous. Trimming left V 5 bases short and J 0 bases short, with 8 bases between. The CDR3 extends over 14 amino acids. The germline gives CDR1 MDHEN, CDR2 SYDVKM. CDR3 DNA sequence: TGTGCCAGCAGTCCCATTAGCTCCTACAATGAGCAGTTCTTC. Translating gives CASSPISSYNEQFF.

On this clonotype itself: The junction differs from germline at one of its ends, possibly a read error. The CDR3 here is CASGFTGYLTEQYF. The CDR3 DNA follows: TGTGCCAGCGGCTTTACGGGCTACCTGACCGAGCAGTACTTC. The gene calls are TRBV7-9 and TRBJ2-7; unclear D gene. Germline V CDR1 and CDR2: SEHNR, FQNEAQ (reference sequence). The CDR3 runs to 14 residues.

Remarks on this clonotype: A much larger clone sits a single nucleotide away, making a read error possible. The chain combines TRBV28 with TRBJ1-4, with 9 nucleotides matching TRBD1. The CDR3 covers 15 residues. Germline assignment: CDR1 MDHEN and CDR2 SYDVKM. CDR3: CSSSPRQGVLEKLFF. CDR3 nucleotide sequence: TGTTCCAGCAGTCCCAGACAGGGGGTCCTTGAAAAACTGTTTTTT.